These T cell receptor beta chains were read from a single sample in a study of blood T cell repertoires in COVID-19. Here immunoSEQ multiplex PCR was the method, and the copy in TCRdb shows in-frame clones only, minus some. The data hold 270,000 or so clones, with around 82% observed a single time. The specimen sequenced was peripheral blood. Receptors originate from a human donor in a cohort sampled during active COVID-19. CDR3s include the opening cysteine and the closing phenylalanine or tryptophan. A D gene is named only where the DNA matches it firmly. Clone sizes are given selectively: once, few, many, or a class where the clone is expanded.

v_gene	abundance	j_gene	d_gene	CDR3aa	CDR3nt
TRBV6-2/TRBV6-3	once	TRBJ1-2	TRBD1	CASSLQGATGGYTF	TGTGCCAGCAGTCTCCAGGGGGCGACGGGCGGCTACACCTTC
TRBV3-1/TRBV3-2	.	TRBJ2-3	.	CASSQEGRADTQYF	TGTGCCAGCAGCCAAGAGGGCCGCGCAGATACGCAGTATTTT
TRBV7-2	.	TRBJ1-6	.	CASSLVRNSPLHF	TGTGCCAGCAGCTTAGTCCGGAATTCACCCCTCCACTTT
TRBV4-3	many	TRBJ2-7	.	CASSQGGTTNEQYF	TGCGCCAGCAGCCAAGGGGGCACCACCAACGAGCAGTACTTC
TRBV11-2	.	TRBJ2-3	.	CASSLLSEADTQYF	TGTGCCAGCAGCTTATTGTCAGAGGCGGATACGCAGTATTTT
TRBV27	.	TRBJ1-1	.	CASSLLGGGTEAFF	TGTGCCAGCAGTTTATTAGGGGGTGGCACTGAAGCTTTCTTT
TRBV27	.	TRBJ2-1	.	CASSLSDSSYNEQFF	TGTGCCAGCAGTTTATCGGACAGCTCCTACAATGAGCAGTTCTTC
TRBV6-4	once	TRBJ2-3	.	CASNTGLESDTQYF	TGTGCCAGCAATACAGGGTTGGAGTCAGATACGCAGTATTTT
TRBV6-5	once	TRBJ1-1	.	CASSYATTGNTEAFF	TGTGCCAGCAGTTACGCCACGACTGGGAACACTGAAGCTTTCTTT
TRBV20-1	.	TRBJ1-5	TRBD1	CSASRGQGTSNQPQHF	TGCAGTGCTAGTAGGGGACAGGGGACCTCCAATCAGCCCCAGCATTTT
TRBV7-2	.	TRBJ2-7	.	CASSLGTYEQYF	TGTGCCAGCAGCCTGGGGACTTACGAGCAGTACTTC
TRBV5-1	few	TRBJ1-1	TRBD1	CASSPEDREQAFF	TGCGCCAGCAGCCCGGAGGACAGGGAACAAGCTTTCTTT
TRBV11-3	.	TRBJ1-5	.	CASSLGQVGDQPQHF	TGTGCCAGCAGCTTAGGGCAGGTCGGCGATCAGCCCCAGCATTTT
TRBV7-2	once	TRBJ1-5	.	CASSAQQGSNQPQHF	TGTGCCAGCAGCGCCCAACAGGGAAGCAATCAGCCCCAGCATTTT
TRBV6-5	.	TRBJ2-6	TRBD2	CASSRGGAGANVLTF	TGTGCCAGCAGTCGGGGAGGGGCTGGGGCCAACGTCCTGACTTTC
TRBV7-2	.	TRBJ1-3	.	CASSPHSSGNTIYF	TGTGCCAGCAGCCCACACAGTTCTGGAAACACCATATATTTT
TRBV19	.	TRBJ2-1	.	CASTRGKPYNEQFF	TGTGCCAGTACCCGGGGGAAACCCTACAATGAGCAGTTCTTC
TRBV13	.	TRBJ2-1	.	CASSLFAGSLQLSYNEQFF	TGTGCCAGCAGCTTATTTGCAGGCTCCCTTCAACTGTCCTACAATGAGCAGTTCTTC
TRBV7-4	.	TRBJ2-3	TRBD1	CASSLDRGTDTQYF	TGTGCCAGCAGCCTCGACAGGGGAACAGATACGCAGTATTTT
TRBV27	.	TRBJ2-7	TRBD1	CASRPRDSSYEQYF	TGTGCCAGCCGCCCCCGGGACAGTTCCTACGAGCAGTACTTC
TRBV14	few	TRBJ1-1	.	CASSRQVNTEAFF	TGTGCCAGCAGCCGGCAGGTGAACACTGAAGCTTTCTTT